A single sample is the source of the 8 T cell receptor beta chains below, sequenced in a study of STAT5B mutations in CD4+ large granular lymphocyte leukemia. The table came from immunoSEQ multiplex PCR; TCRdb's copy has only in-frame clones and leaves some out. Here the sample spans about 48,000 clones, under 80% being singletons. Sequencing used CD4+ T cells from blood buffy coats. Receptors originate from a human donor in good health.

The CDR3 spells CASSIGDRTYNEQFF. CDR3 coding DNA: TGTGCCAGTAGTATTGGGGACAGGACCTACAATGAGCAGTTCTTC. This chain joins TRBV19 and TRBJ2-1; 8 nucleotides line up with TRBD1. Losses at the gene ends were 3 bases for V and 2 bases for J; bases not matched to a gene: 3. Germline V gene lookup returns CDR1 LNHDA and CDR2 SQIVND (reference sequence). The CDR3 is 15 residues long.

The V and J genes are TRBV19 and TRBJ2-3; 7 bases match TRBD2. From germline, CDR1 is LNHDA and CDR2 SQIVND (reference sequence). Losses at the gene ends were 3 bases for V and 1 base for J; bases not matched to a gene: 7. The CDR3 has 16 residues. The CDR3 here is CASSISRLAGTDTQYF. In DNA, the CDR3 is TGTGCCAGTAGTATTAGTAGGCTAGCGGGCACAGATACGCAGTATTTT.

The chain combines TRBV30 with TRBJ1-2; D not certain. CDR1 and CDR2 from the germline V gene are GTSNPN and SVGIG (reference sequence). CDR3 length: 12 amino acids. V lost 4 bases to trimming and J lost 4 bases, with 10 bases between them. CDR3 residues: CAWTPGSYGYTF. CDR3 nucleotide sequence: TGTGCCTGGACCCCGGGGAGCTATGGCTACACCTTC.

The chain joins TRBV6-6 to TRBJ2-3; weak D call: TRBD2 (5 bases). The CDR3 is 14 residues long. Germline-derived CDR1 and CDR2 are MNHNY and SVGAGI (reference sequence). V was pared by 2 bases and J by 1 base, with 7 bases between. CDR3 protein: CASSYEGRTDTQYF. The CDR3 nucleotides are TGTGCCAGCAGTTACGAGGGCCGCACAGATACGCAGTATTTT.

This sequence joins TRBV25-1 and TRBJ1-2; D is uncertain. Germline-derived CDR1 and CDR2 are MGHDK and SYGVNS. Trimming cost V 8 bases and J 8 bases, with 12 bases left between them. The CDR3 has 11 amino acids. The CDR3 is CASQDLRGYTF. The DNA for the CDR3 is TGTGCCAGCCAGGATTTGAGGGGCTACACCTTC.

The rearrangement joins TRBV2 to TRBJ2-3; a possible D gene is TRBD1 (7 bases). The CDR3 spans 15 residues. V gave up 6 bases and J gave up 3 bases, with 16 bases separating them. Germline CDR1 and CDR2: SNHLY and FYNNEI. CDR3 coding DNA: TGTGCCAGCAGGGGCCCAGGGGGGCGTACAGATACGCAGTATTTT. It yields the protein CASRGPGGRTDTQYF.

This sequence joins TRBV7-6 and TRBJ2-7; possible D gene TRBD2, 6 bases. The V gene's germline CDR1 is SGHVS and CDR2 FNYEAQ. The CDR3 totals 14 residues. The V gene lost 5 bases and the J gene lost 6 bases, with 17 bases spanning the gap. CDR3 in amino acids: CASSQMAAGREQYF. CDR3 sequence (DNA): TGTGCCAGCAGCCAGATGGCGGCGGGACGCGAGCAGTACTTC.

The gene calls are TRBV13 and TRBJ2-1; 11 bases are a match to TRBD1. Unmatched junction bases numbered 2, after V lost 0 bases and J lost 7 bases. There are 15 residues in the CDR3. The germline V gene has CDR1 PRHDT and CDR2 FYEKMQ (reference sequence). Here the CDR3 reads CASSLGGTGGNEQFF. CDR3 DNA sequence: TGTGCCAGCAGCTTAGGAGGGACAGGGGGGAATGAGCAGTTCTTC.